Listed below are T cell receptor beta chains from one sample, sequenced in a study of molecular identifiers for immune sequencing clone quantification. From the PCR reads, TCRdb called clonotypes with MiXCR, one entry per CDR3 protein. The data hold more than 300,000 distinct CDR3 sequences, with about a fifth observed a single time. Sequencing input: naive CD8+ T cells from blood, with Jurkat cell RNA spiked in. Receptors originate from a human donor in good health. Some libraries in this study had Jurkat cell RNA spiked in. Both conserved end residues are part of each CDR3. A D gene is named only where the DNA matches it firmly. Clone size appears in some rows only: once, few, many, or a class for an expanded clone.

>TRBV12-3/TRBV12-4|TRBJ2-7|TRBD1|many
TGTGCCAGCAGTTCGATAGGACAGGGGGCCTACGAGCAGTACTTC
CASSSIGQGAYEQYF
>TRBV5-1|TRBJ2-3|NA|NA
TGCGCCAGCAGCCCGATAAGTGCAACAGATACGCAGTATTTT
CASSPISATDTQYF
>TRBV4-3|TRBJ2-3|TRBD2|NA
TGCGCCAGCAGCCAAGAGGGACTAGCGGGGGGATACACAGATACGCAGTATTTT
CASSQEGLAGGYTDTQYF
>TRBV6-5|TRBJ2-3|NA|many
TGTGCCAGCAGTCCCCAGCGGGTGGGTGAGGATACGCAGTATTTT
CASSPQRVGEDTQYF
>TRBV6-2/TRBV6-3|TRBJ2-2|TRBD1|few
TGTGCCAGCAGCCGACTTTGGCCCTCAACGGGACAGGGGCTTGACACCGGGGAGCTGTTTTTT
CASSRLWPSTGQGLDTGELFF
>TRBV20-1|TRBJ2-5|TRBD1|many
TGCAGTGCTAGAGATAAGGGACAGGGGCAAGAGACCCAGTACTTC
CSARDKGQGQETQYF
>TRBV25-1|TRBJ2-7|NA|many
TGTGCCAGCAGTGACAGCCTGAGGGGCTACGAGCAGTACTTC
CASSDSLRGYEQYF
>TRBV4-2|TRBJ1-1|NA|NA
TGTGCCAGCAGCCAAGCGCAGACTATGAACACTGAAGCTTTCTTT
CASSQAQTMNTEAFF
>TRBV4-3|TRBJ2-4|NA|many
TGCGCCAGCAGCCAAGAGCGAACCGGGGGTTACATTCAGTACTTC
CASSQERTGGYIQYF
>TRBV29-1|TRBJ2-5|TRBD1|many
TGCAGCGTTGCACCCGCGGACAGGGCAGGGGAGACCCAGTACTTC
CSVAPADRAGETQYF
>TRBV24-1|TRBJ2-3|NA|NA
TGTGCCACCAGCGAGGACAGCTCTAGCACAGATACGCAGTATTTT
CATSEDSSSTDTQYF
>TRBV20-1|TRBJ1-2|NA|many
TGCAGTGCTAGAAGACGAAAGAGAGGACAGATTAACTATGGCTACACCTTC
CSARRRKRGQINYGYTF
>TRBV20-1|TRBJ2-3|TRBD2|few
TGCAGTGCTCCGGCTAGCGGGGGGGCGCGGCAGGGAGATACGCAGTATTTT
CSAPASGGARQGDTQYF
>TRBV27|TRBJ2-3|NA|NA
TGTGCCAGCAGTTTAGGAGCTCGGATTAGCACAGATACGCAGTATTTT
CASSLGARISTDTQYF
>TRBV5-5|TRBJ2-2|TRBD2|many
TGTGCCAGCAACGGGAGGGCAGGTTCCGAAGGGGAGCTGTTTTTT
CASNGRAGSEGELFF
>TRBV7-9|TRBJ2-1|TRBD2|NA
TGTGCCAGCACCCTAGCGGGAGAACCCTACAATGAGCAGTTCTTC
CASTLAGEPYNEQFF
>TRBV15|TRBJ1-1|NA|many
TGTGCCACCAGCAGAGATTTAGGCGGGGTGACTGAAGCTTTCTTT
CATSRDLGGVTEAFF
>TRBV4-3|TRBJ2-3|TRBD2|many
TGCGCCAGCAGCCAAGGCCGGGGGGGCACAGATACGCAGTATTTT
CASSQGRGGTDTQYF
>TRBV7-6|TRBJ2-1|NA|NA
TGTGCCAGCAGCTTAGACGACTGGGCAAATGAGCAGTTCTTC
CASSLDDWANEQFF
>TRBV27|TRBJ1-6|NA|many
TGTGCCAGCAGTTACGTGACAGCTCGTAATTCACCCCTCCACTTT
CASSYVTARNSPLHF
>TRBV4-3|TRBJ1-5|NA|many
TGCGCCAGCAGCCGAGACAGCTATAGCAATCAGCCCCAGCATTTT
CASSRDSYSNQPQHF
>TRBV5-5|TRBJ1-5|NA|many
TGTGCCAGCAGCGCGCAGGGATACGAGCCCCAGCATTTT
CASSAQGYEPQHF